These T cell receptor beta chains were read from a single sample in a study of T cells after yellow fever vaccination. TCRdb used MiXCR to reprocess the 5' RACE reads, holding one entry per CDR3 protein. This sample has a few hundred thousand distinct CDR3 sequences, with around 12% found just once. Sequenced here: CD4+ T cells sorted from PBMCs, sampled 15 days after the yellow fever booster vaccination. All receptors derive from a man aged 18 to 30 who received the YFV17D yellow fever vaccine. The CDR3 runs from the conserved cysteine through the conserved F or W. Each record gives: CDR3 protein, CDR3 DNA, clone size, D gene, V gene, J gene. A D gene is named only where the DNA matches it firmly. A row's size may be missing; if present it is once, few, many or a size class.

CASSYRDGSPLHF	TGTGCCAGCAGTTACCGGGACGGTTCACCCCTCCACTTT	-	-	TRBV6-5	TRBJ1-6
CASSGRQGLQETQYF	TGTGCCAGCAGCGGAAGACAGGGACTCCAAGAGACCCAGTACTTC	few	-	TRBV7-9	TRBJ2-5
CSATGTDNQPQHF	TGCAGTGCTACCGGGACAGATAATCAGCCCCAGCATTTT	-	TRBD1	TRBV20-1	TRBJ1-5
CASSQGSGPDNEQFF	TGTGCCAGCAGCCAAGGGTCGGGACCCGACAATGAGCAGTTCTTC	few	-	TRBV4-2	TRBJ2-1
CASSLLANEKLFF	TGTGCCAGCAGTTTGTTGGCTAATGAAAAACTGTTTTTT	few	-	TRBV12-3/TRBV12-4	TRBJ1-4
CASSQSGATNTEAFF	TGTGCCAGCAGCCAATCCGGGGCAACGAACACTGAAGCTTTCTTT	-	-	TRBV3-1	TRBJ1-1
CASSLDPVLPQHF	TGTGCCAGCAGCTTAGATCCGGTACTGCCCCAGCATTTT	-	-	TRBV7-2	TRBJ1-5
CAISADAGTGSSGANVLTF	TGTGCCATCAGTGCTGACGCCGGGACAGGTTCTTCGGGGGCCAACGTCCTGACTTTC	few	TRBD1	TRBV10-3	TRBJ2-6
CASSPSGLRTEAFF	TGTGCCAGCAGCCCGTCGGGTTTGCGGACTGAAGCTTTCTTT	-	-	TRBV6-5	TRBJ1-1
CASSTDRGRSPLHF	TGTGCCAGCAGCACCGACAGGGGTCGTTCACCCCTCCACTTT	-	TRBD1	TRBV9	TRBJ1-6
CASSPPGTGYEQYF	TGTGCCAGCAGTCCCCCCGGGACAGGGTACGAGCAGTACTTC	-	TRBD1	TRBV7-9	TRBJ2-7
CSAPDTGDQETQYF	TGCAGTGCTCCCGATACGGGGGACCAAGAGACCCAGTACTTC	-	-	TRBV20-1	TRBJ2-5
CASSNAGTVDQPQHF	TGTGCCAGCAGCAACGCCGGGACGGTGGATCAGCCCCAGCATTTT	-	-	TRBV7-9	TRBJ1-5
CSANVPAGGIQYF	TGCAGTGCTAACGTTCCCGCCGGGGGCATTCAGTACTTC	few	-	TRBV20-1	TRBJ2-4
CSARSPTGTVGEKLFF	TGCAGTGCTAGGTCCCCAACCGGGACAGTGGGTGAAAAACTGTTTTTT	-	TRBD1	TRBV20-1	TRBJ1-4
CASSKRATNEKLFF	TGTGCCAGCAGCAAGAGGGCAACTAATGAAAAACTGTTTTTT	-	-	TRBV6-1	TRBJ1-4
CSASQAGPPNNEQFF	TGCAGTGCTTCCCAAGCGGGCCCCCCTAACAATGAGCAGTTCTTC	few	-	TRBV20-1	TRBJ2-1
CASSPGVSSLGQPQHF	TGCGCCAGCAGCCCGGGTGTTAGCAGTCTCGGTCAGCCCCAGCATTTT	many	-	TRBV5-1	TRBJ1-5
CASSQDRVDTEAFF	TGTGCCAGCAGTCAAGACAGGGTTGACACTGAAGCTTTCTTT	many	TRBD1	TRBV6-1	TRBJ1-1
CRTLQGTEAFF	TGCAGGACCCTGCAAGGCACTGAAGCTTTCTTT	few	-	TRBV20-1	TRBJ1-1
CASSLVLGYNSPLHF	TGTGCCAGCAGCTTAGTATTGGGGTATAATTCACCCCTCCACTTT	-	-	TRBV7-2	TRBJ1-6
CASSTGTGNREAFF	TGTGCCAGCAGTACCGGGACCGGCAACCGTGAAGCTTTCTTT	few	-	TRBV6-5	TRBJ1-1
CASSLIGQANQPQHF	TGTGCCAGCAGCTTAATTGGACAGGCAAATCAGCCCCAGCATTTT	few	TRBD1	TRBV7-2	TRBJ1-5
CASSLSNRGLITEAFF	TGTGCCAGCAGCCTATCCAACAGGGGGCTTATCACTGAAGCTTTCTTT	few	TRBD1	TRBV7-8	TRBJ1-1
CASRLVRGTQYF	TGTGCCAGCAGACTGGTTCGGGGTACGCAGTATTTT	few	-	TRBV28	TRBJ2-3
CASSGGRVQETQYF	TGCGCCAGCAGCGGGGGCAGGGTCCAAGAGACCCAGTACTTC	many	-	TRBV5-1	TRBJ2-5
CASSFSRGPLNEQFF	TGTGCCAGCAGTTTTTCCCGGGGGCCCCTCAATGAGCAGTTCTTC	many	-	TRBV12-3/TRBV12-4	TRBJ2-1
CASSIQESSNYGYTF	TGTGCCAGTAGTATTCAGGAGTCATCTAACTATGGCTACACCTTC	-	-	TRBV19	TRBJ1-2
CASSFSRGANTEAFF	TGTGCCAGCAGCTTTTCCCGGGGGGCGAACACTGAAGCTTTCTTT	-	-	TRBV7-9	TRBJ1-1
CASSQVSSGRDEQFF	TGCGCCAGCAGCCAAGTAAGCAGCGGGCGGGATGAGCAGTTCTTC	-	-	TRBV4-3	TRBJ2-1
CASSYSAQAAKNIQYF	TGTGCCAGCAGTTACAGTGCCCAAGCGGCCAAAAACATTCAGTACTTC	few	-	TRBV6-2/TRBV6-3	TRBJ2-4
CASSLEMNYNSPLHF	TGCGCCAGCAGCTTGGAAATGAACTATAATTCACCCCTCCACTTT	-	-	TRBV5-1	TRBJ1-6
CSAISGEGDTQYF	TGCAGTGCAATTAGCGGGGAGGGAGATACGCAGTATTTT	few	TRBD2	TRBV20-1	TRBJ2-3
CSARVQSTPVHAGYGYTF	TGCAGTGCTAGAGTTCAATCCACACCGGTCCACGCGGGCTATGGCTACACCTTC	-	-	TRBV20-1	TRBJ1-2
CSAQIRQGEDTQYF	TGCAGTGCCCAAATCCGACAGGGTGAGGATACGCAGTATTTT	-	TRBD1	TRBV20-1	TRBJ2-3
CASSLTGRLGETQYF	TGTGCCAGCAGCTTGACAGGCCGACTCGGAGAGACCCAGTACTTC	-	-	TRBV7-2	TRBJ2-5
CASSLVSSTGANVLTF	TGTGCCAGCAGCTTAGTTTCGTCAACTGGGGCCAACGTCCTGACTTTC	few	-	TRBV7-6	TRBJ2-6
CASSPRSPGLGVGELFF	TGTGCCAGCAGCCCGAGAAGCCCGGGACTAGGGGTTGGGGAGCTGTTTTTT	few	TRBD2	TRBV9	TRBJ2-2
CASSLSRSNQPQHF	TGTGCCAGCAGTTTATCGCGGAGCAATCAGCCCCAGCATTTT	few	-	TRBV27	TRBJ1-5
CSVGADGTWEKLFF	TGCAGCGTTGGAGCCGATGGGACCTGGGAAAAACTGTTTTTT	-	-	TRBV29-1	TRBJ1-4
CASSPPSRGADEQYF	TGTGCCAGCTCACCCCCCTCAAGGGGTGCGGACGAGCAGTACTTC	-	-	TRBV18	TRBJ2-7
CASKGSSSYNSPLHF	TGTGCCAGCAAGGGTAGTAGCTCCTATAATTCACCCCTCCACTTT	-	-	TRBV7-2	TRBJ1-6
CASSDSKRLGLDEQFF	TGTGCCAGCAGTGACTCGAAGAGATTGGGGCTTGATGAGCAGTTCTTC	-	-	TRBV6-4	TRBJ2-1
CASIAGVGRETQYF	TGTGCCAGCATCGCGGGGGTCGGGCGAGAGACCCAGTACTTC	few	TRBD2	TRBV2	TRBJ2-5
CASSYSLQRVHEQYF	TGTGCCAGCAGTTACAGCCTCCAAAGGGTCCACGAGCAGTACTTC	few	-	TRBV6-5	TRBJ2-7